Shown below are 21 T cell receptor beta chains from a single sample sequenced in a study of brain metastases from non-small cell lung cancer. The method was immunoSEQ multiplex PCR; TCRdb's version includes in-frame clones alone and lacks a portion of them. The repertoire holds thousands of clones, about 85% seen once, with 4.1% in the top ten. What was sequenced was primary lung tumor tissue. The source of these receptors is a donor at least 40 years old with non-small cell lung cancer.

The CDR3 sequence: CSVANTYEQYF. CDR3 in DNA: TGCAGCGTTGCTAACACCTACGAGCAGTACTTC. V gene TRBV29-1 combines with J gene TRBJ2-7, with D uncertain. Germline CDR1 is SQVTM and CDR2 is ANQGSEA. Trimming took 4 bases from V and 2 from J, leaving 6 bases between them. The CDR3 is 11 amino acids.

V and J are TRBV5-6 and TRBJ1-1; a weak D match, TRBD1 (5 bases). The CDR3 runs 15 residues. The ends were cut back, 2 bases at V and 2 bases at J, with 13 bases in the middle. Germline values: CDR1 SGHDT, CDR2 YYEEEE. The CDR3 is CASSFVSRVNTEAFF. In nucleotides, the CDR3 is TGTGCCAGCAGCTTCGTTTCCAGGGTAAACACTGAAGCTTTCTTT.

The CDR3 DNA reads as TGCGCCAGCAGCTTGGCGGGCGGGAATGAGCAGTTCTTC. This translates into CASSLAGGNEQFF. The genes are TRBV5-1 and TRBJ2-1; D is possibly TRBD2 (5 bases). The CDR3 runs to 13 residues. Germline V gene lookup returns CDR1 SGHRS and CDR2 YFSETQ. The germline V and J ends were trimmed by 0 bases and 7 bases, with 8 bases remaining between them.

V and J are TRBV5-1 and TRBJ2-1; D not certain. Germline-derived CDR1 and CDR2 are SGHRS and YFSETQ. CDR3 length equals 14 residues. V was cut by 0 bases and J by 8 bases, with 12 bases left in between. The CDR3 sequence: CASSLGIVTHEQFF. CDR3 DNA: TGCGCCAGCAGCTTGGGGATAGTTACACATGAGCAGTTCTTC.

V is TRBV4-3 and J is TRBJ1-3; 7 bases are a match to TRBD1. Per germline, CDR1 LGHNA and CDR2 YSLEER. CDR3 size: 17 residues. Unmatched junction bases numbered 8, after V lost 3 bases and J lost 0 bases. As DNA, the CDR3 is TGCGCCAGCAGCCAGAGGACAGGCTGGGACTCTGGAAACACCATATATTTT. Residues: CASSQRTGWDSGNTIYF.

In its sample, this clone was seen once. This chain connects TRBV9 to TRBJ1-6, with D perhaps matching TRBD1 (5 bases). The CDR3 extends over 15 amino acids. Per the germline V gene, CDR1 is SGDLS and CDR2 is YYNGEE. V lost 0 bases and J lost 6, with 10 bases in between. The CDR3 DNA reads as TGTGCCAGCAGCGTAGATGGGACGAGTAATTCACCCCTCCACTTT. As protein: CASSVDGTSNSPLHF.

This chain links TRBV6-5 with TRBJ1-4, with unresolved D. Germline V CDR1 and CDR2: MNHEY, SVGAGI. Trimming took 5 bases from V and 10 from J, leaving 17 bases between them. There are 14 residues in the CDR3. The CDR3 sequence is CASSTTHRVGKLFF. The CDR3 nucleotides are TGTGCCAGCAGTACGACTCATCGGGTCGGAAAACTGTTTTTT.

The chain employs TRBV5-1 and TRBJ1-1, with D possibly TRBD1 on 6 matching bases. There are 15 residues in the CDR3. The germline V gene encodes CDR1 SGHRS and CDR2 YFSETQ. The V end was cut by 4 bases, the J end by 4 bases, with 17 bases between. Here the CDR3 DNA reads TGCGCCAGCAGCCCATCGGGGGCTTGGGGCACTGAAGCTTTCTTT. Residues: CASSPSGAWGTEAFF.

The chain is built from TRBV28 and TRBJ2-7; possibly TRBD1 for D (6 bases). Germline V CDR1 and CDR2: MDHEN, SYDVKM. The V and J ends lost 7 bases and 4 bases respectively, with 20 bases between them. The CDR3 is 15 residues long. In DNA, the CDR3 is TGTGCCAGCACCCCGGGAACGGCTAGGGGGTACGAGCAGTACTTC. Translation: CASTPGTARGYEQYF.

Regarding this clone: Other DNA sequences within the sample encode an identical CDR3. The rearrangement links TRBV4-2 to TRBJ2-2; TRBD1 matches at 9 bases. The ends lost 1 base at V and 5 bases at J; junction bases unmatched: 8. Germline CDR1 is LGHNA and CDR2 is YNFKEQ. CDR3 length: 17 amino acids. As DNA, the CDR3 is TGTGCCAGCAGCCAAGGTCGGACAGGGGCCTATACCGGGGAGCTGTTTTTT. Residues: CASSQGRTGAYTGELFF.

The chain is built from TRBV5-1 and TRBJ2-2, with 7 bases fitting TRBD1. With V trimmed by 1 base and J by 4 bases, 4 bases remained unmatched. Looked up from germline, CDR1 is SGHRS and CDR2 is YFSETQ. CDR3 length: 15 amino acids. The CDR3 reads CASSLFRTGTGELFF. CDR3 bases: TGCGCCAGCAGCTTGTTTAGGACAGGCACCGGGGAGCTGTTTTTT.

This clone was picked up a small number of times. This chain joins TRBV6-5 and TRBJ2-5; 8 bases match TRBD1. The CDR3 extends over 15 amino acids. Germline loops: CDR1 MNHEY, CDR2 SVGAGI. Trimming at V came to 3 bases and at J to 3 bases, leaving 6 bases not matched to a gene. CDR3 protein: CASSYFLQGEETQYF. The CDR3 coding sequence is TGTGCCAGCAGTTATTTTCTACAGGGGGAAGAGACCCAGTACTTC.

V is TRBV12-3 or TRBV12-4 and J is TRBJ1-1, with D possibly matching TRBD1 (5 bases). The CDR3 sequence is 13 residues long. The germline V and J ends were trimmed by 5 bases and 4 bases, with 11 bases remaining between them. This CDR3 reads CASSPRAGTEAFF. The CDR3 bases are TGTGCCAGCAGTCCCAGGGCGGGCACTGAAGCTTTCTTT.

Note on this clone: This may arise from a read error, as a much more abundant clone is one base away. The V and J genes are TRBV29-1 and TRBJ1-1; D uncertain. CDR3 length equals 12 residues. Germline loops: CDR1 SQVTM, CDR2 ANQGSEA. V lost 4 bases and J lost 7, with 13 bases in between. The CDR3: CSVASGTIEAFF. The CDR3 nucleotides read TGCAGCGTTGCCTCGGGCACCATTGAAGCTTTCTTT.

As to this clone: The junction departs from the called germline gene at one end, perhaps through a read error. This chain links TRBV9 with TRBJ2-5; D uncertain. CDR3 length: 15 residues. The V gene's germline CDR1 is SGDLS and CDR2 YYNGEE. The CDR3 here is CTSSVGLGRQETQYF. The CDR3 DNA reads TGTACCAGCAGCGTAGGGCTAGGTCGGCAAGAGACCCAGTACTTC.

The CDR3 is CASSNRQGNTGELFF. The CDR3 nucleotides read TGTGCCAGCAGCAACCGACAGGGCAACACCGGGGAGCTGTTTTTT. The chain carries TRBV9 and TRBJ2-2, with TRBD1 identical over 7 bases. CDR3 length: 15 residues. Germline CDR1 is SGDLS and CDR2 is YYNGEE. After removal of 4 bases from V and 2 bases from J, the junction contained 5 bases not matched to a gene.

This chain uses TRBV7-8 with TRBJ1-2; D unresolved. The CDR3 runs to 14 residues. Germline V gene lookup returns CDR1 SGHVS and CDR2 FQNEAQ. V lost 1 base, J lost 4 bases, and 10 bases lay in between. The CDR3: CASSLEWRIYGYTF. CDR3 bases: TGTGCCAGCAGCTTAGAATGGCGGATCTATGGCTACACCTTC.

Worth noting for this clone: Other DNA variants within this sample encode the same CDR3. The V and J genes are TRBV12-5 and TRBJ1-5; the D is unclear. Between the trimmed V and J ends, which lost 1 base and 7 bases, there was a span of 11 bases. Germline values: CDR1 LGHNT, CDR2 FRNRAP. The CDR3 loop spans 14 amino acids. CDR3 residues: CASGLAGGGQPQHF. Written as DNA, the CDR3 is TGTGCTAGTGGTTTGGCGGGCGGCGGACAGCCCCAGCATTTT.

This clone was counted a few times. The chain joins TRBV4-3 to TRBJ1-1; no definite D call. CDR1 and CDR2 from the germline V gene are LGHNA and YSLEER. Trimming pared 4 bases from V and 6 bases from J, leaving 15 bases between. The CDR3 is 14 residues long. The CDR3 nucleotides read TGCGCCAGCAGCCCCCTGCGGGGTATCTCTGAAGCTTTCTTT. Translation: CASSPLRGISEAFF.

This clone occurred once. V usage is TRBV7-2 and J usage is TRBJ2-1; no firm D call. Trimming removed 3 bases at V and 5 bases at J, with 8 bases between. Germline V gene sequence: CDR1 SGHTA, CDR2 FQGNSA. This CDR3 has 13 amino acids. CDR3 protein: CASSFRADNEQFF. The CDR3 nucleotides read TGTGCCAGCAGCTTCCGGGCCGACAATGAGCAGTTCTTC.

The chain recombines TRBV30 with TRBJ2-5; TRBD1 matches 8 bases. Germline V gene data show CDR1 as GTSNPN and CDR2 as SVGIG (reference sequence). After removal of 3 bases from V and 7 bases from J, the junction contained 10 bases not matched to a gene. There are 14 residues in the CDR3. This CDR3 reads CAWRTGGPAWTQYF. As DNA, the CDR3 is TGTGCCTGGAGAACAGGGGGTCCGGCGTGGACCCAGTACTTC.